What follows are 27 T cell receptor beta chains derived from one specimen sequenced in a study of technical replicates of blood from a few donors. Measured with immunoSEQ multiplex PCR; TCRdb has only the in-frame clones, and not every one. The table has some 70,000 clones, approximately 90% seen once. Sequences were obtained from PBMCs. Receptors originate from a human donor in good health. Some clones in this sample may be carry-over from other donors' samples.

V is TRBV7-2 and J is TRBJ2-1; TRBD2 matches at 15 bases. J gave up 3 bases and V 3 bases, and 3 bases lay outside the gene matches. The germline V gene encodes CDR1 SGHTA and CDR2 FQGNSA. CDR3 length: 17 residues. CDR3 protein: CASSFGTSGRFYNEQFF. The CDR3 DNA follows: TGTGCCAGCAGCTTCGGGACTAGCGGGAGGTTCTACAATGAGCAGTTCTTC.

This chain links TRBV2 with TRBJ1-2, with a possible D match to TRBD1 (5 bases). Looked up from germline, CDR1 is SNHLY and CDR2 is FYNNEI. V lost 6 bases and J lost 7, with 12 bases in between. The CDR3 has 12 residues. CDR3 protein: CASSGGEGGYTF. In nucleotides, the CDR3 is TGTGCCAGCAGCGGGGGAGAAGGTGGCTACACCTTC.

CDR3 amino acids: CASSTERREPQHF. CDR3 nucleotides: TGTGCCAGTAGTACCGAGCGACGGGAGCCCCAGCATTTT. The rearrangement uses TRBV19 and TRBJ1-5; D is unclear. The CDR3 has 13 residues. V lost 4 bases to trimming and J lost 8 bases, with 12 bases between them. CDR1 and CDR2 (germline): LNHDA, SQIVND (reference sequence).

This chain uses TRBV7-9 with TRBJ1-4; D ambiguous. V lost 1 base and J 5 bases, leaving 5 bases between the germline ends. There are 13 residues in the CDR3. Germline loops: CDR1 SEHNR, CDR2 FQNEAQ (reference sequence). The CDR3 loop reads CASSLVQNEKLFF. As DNA, the CDR3 is TGTGCCAGCAGCTTAGTACAAAATGAAAAACTGTTTTTT. Full variable domain (rest looked up from reference TRBV7-9 and TRBJ1-4): DTGVSQNPRHKITKRGQNVTFRCDPISEHNRLYWYRQTLGQGPEFLTYFQNEAQLEKSRLLSDRFSAERPKGSFSTLEIQRTEQGDSAMYLCASSLVQNEKLFFGSGTQLSVL.

This clone has just one count. This chain connects TRBV4-1 to TRBJ1-1; 9 bases line up with TRBD1. The J segment lost 6 bases and the V segment lost 2 bases, leaving 4 bases of the junction unmatched. From germline, CDR1 is MGHRA and CDR2 YSYEKL. There are 14 residues in the CDR3. Here the CDR3 reads CASSQTGGSSEAFF. CDR3 nucleotide sequence: TGCGCCAGCAGCCAAACAGGGGGCTCTTCTGAAGCTTTCTTT.

This clone was seen a handful of times. The chain uses TRBV6-5 and TRBJ1-1; D is possibly TRBD1 (5 bases). Germline V gives CDR1 MNHEY, CDR2 SVGAGI. The length of the CDR3 is 15 residues. V was cut by 6 bases and J by 6 bases, with 20 bases left in between. The CDR3 protein is CASSSRQGSGAEAFF. The CDR3, as DNA: TGTGCCAGCAGCTCCAGGCAGGGTTCGGGCGCTGAAGCTTTCTTT.

The genes are TRBV7-6 and TRBJ2-1, with TRBD1 identical over 7 bases. Germline assignment: CDR1 SGHVS and CDR2 FNYEAQ. The CDR3 consists of 16 residues. With V trimmed by 0 bases and J by 3 bases, 5 bases remained unmatched. Here the CDR3 reads CASSLAQGVVYNEQFF. The CDR3 bases are TGTGCCAGCAGCTTAGCGCAGGGGGTGGTCTACAATGAGCAGTTCTTC.

The chain has TRBV30 and TRBJ2-4, with D perhaps TRBD2 (5 bases). Per the germline V gene, CDR1 is GTSNPN and CDR2 is SVGIG (reference sequence). There are 15 residues in the CDR3. V dropped 3 bases and J dropped 3 bases, with 15 bases sitting between them. In DNA form, the CDR3 reads TGTGCCTGGAGCGAAGACCGGGCGGGCAAAAACATTCAGTACTTC. This encodes CAWSEDRAGKNIQYF.

The chain combines TRBV6-1 with TRBJ1-5, with D uncertain. The CDR3 spans 14 residues. The ends were cut back, 1 base at V and 5 bases at J, with 9 bases in the middle. Per the germline V gene, CDR1 is MNHNS and CDR2 is SASEGT. The DNA of the CDR3 is TGTGCCAGCAGTGAAGGTGTGAGGGATCAGCCCCAGCATTTT. This codes for CASSEGVRDQPQHF.

For this clone: Other nucleotide sequences from this sample produce the same CDR3. The V gene is TRBV29-1, the J gene TRBJ2-5, with D possibly being TRBD2 (7 bases). The ends were cut back, 6 bases at V and 0 bases at J, with 14 bases in the middle. The CDR3 is 14 residues long. Per the germline V gene, CDR1 is SQVTM and CDR2 is ANQGSEA. The CDR3 loop is CSVGGTKYQETQYF. Here the CDR3 DNA reads TGCAGCGTGGGGGGGACAAAGTACCAAGAGACCCAGTACTTC.

The V call is TRBV30, the J call TRBJ1-1; 7 bases map to TRBD1. Trimming cost V 1 base and J 0 bases; bases outside gene matches: 2. Per germline, CDR1 GTSNPN and CDR2 SVGIG (reference sequence). The CDR3 consists of 14 residues. Written as DNA, the CDR3 is TGTGCCTGGAGTGCGGGGACAGTGAACACTGAAGCTTTCTTT. This encodes CAWSAGTVNTEAFF.

The CDR3 spells CASSLISPADEQFF. In DNA form, the CDR3 reads TGTGCCAGCAGCTTAATATCGCCGGCGGATGAGCAGTTCTTC. This sequence joins TRBV7-9 and TRBJ2-1, with D unclear. Per the germline V gene, CDR1 is SEHNR and CDR2 is FQNEAQ (reference sequence). The CDR3 contains 14 residues. V lost 2 bases to trimming and J lost 8 bases, with 13 bases between them.

V is TRBV4-3 and J is TRBJ2-6; D is perhaps TRBD1 (6 bases). V was cut by 5 bases and J by 0 bases, with 14 bases left in between. Per germline, CDR1 LGHNA and CDR2 YSLEER. This CDR3 is built from 17 residues. CDR3 DNA sequence: TGCGCCAGCAGCACTGGCAGGGGAATCTCTGGGGCCAACGTCCTGACTTTC. Encoded protein: CASSTGRGISGANVLTF.

This clone was seen only once. The chain uses TRBV9 and TRBJ2-5; TRBD2 matches 10 bases. This CDR3 is built from 18 residues. CDR1 and CDR2 from the germline V gene are SGDLS and YYNGEE. Trimming cost V 1 base and J 3 bases; bases outside gene matches: 12. The CDR3 bases are TGTGCCAGCAGCGTACCTTCAGGCGGACTAGCGGAGAAAGAGACCCAGTACTTC. It is translated as CASSVPSGGLAEKETQYF.

To note about this clone: Other DNA sequences from this sample encode an identical CDR3 as well. This chain connects TRBV18 to TRBJ1-2, with D perhaps TRBD1 (5 bases). In germline, CDR1 is KGHSH, CDR2 LQKENI. There are 13 residues in the CDR3. The ends were cut back, 3 bases at V and 1 base at J, with 6 bases in the middle. The CDR3 loop reads CASSPDSNYGYTF. The CDR3 DNA is TGTGCCAGCTCACCCGACAGTAACTATGGCTACACCTTC.

V usage is TRBV7-2 and J usage is TRBJ2-5; 8 bases fit TRBD1. Losses at the gene ends were 5 bases for V and 5 bases for J; bases not matched to a gene: 4. This CDR3 spans 13 amino acids. CDR1 is SGHTA, CDR2 FQGNSA, per germline. The CDR3 DNA sequence: TGTGCCAGCAGCCTATGGACAGGGGAGACCCAGTACTTC. As protein: CASSLWTGETQYF.

This chain links TRBV5-1 with TRBJ2-1; a weak D match, TRBD2 (6 bases). The V gene's germline CDR1 is SGHRS and CDR2 YFSETQ. The CDR3 has 14 residues. The V and J ends lost 4 bases and 5 bases respectively, with 13 bases between them. Here the CDR3 reads CASSPGLSDNEQFF. CDR3 DNA: TGCGCCAGCAGCCCGGGACTTTCGGACAATGAGCAGTTCTTC. Full variable domain (remainder filled in from reference TRBV5-1 and TRBJ2-1): KAGVTQTPRYLIKTRGQQVTLSCSPISGHRSVSWYQQTPGQGLQFLFEYFSETQRNKGNFPGRFSGRQFSNSRSEMNVSTLELGDSALYLCASSPGLSDNEQFFGPGTRLTVL.

This clone was observed a handful of times. This sequence joins TRBV7-6 and TRBJ2-7; 7 bases line up with TRBD2. Germline assignment: CDR1 SGHVS and CDR2 FNYEAQ. The CDR3 spans 17 residues. J lost 0 bases, V lost 5 bases, and 13 bases had no gene match. The CDR3 DNA follows: TGTGCCAGCAGCCAAAATACGGGGGGAGGTTACTCCTACGAGCAGTACTTC. Translated: CASSQNTGGGYSYEQYF.

The chain joins TRBV4-3 to TRBJ1-4; TRBD1 might be the D (5 bases). The ends were cut back, 0 bases at V and 7 bases at J, with 12 bases in the middle. Germline CDR1 reads LGHNA; CDR2 reads YSLEER. The CDR3 is 15 residues long. The CDR3 region has the DNA TGCGCCAGCAGCCAAGAAGGAGGGGCGGGTGAAAAACTGTTTTTT. Amino acids: CASSQEGGAGEKLFF.

The chain links TRBV9 to TRBJ2-1; D not certain. Trimming left V 0 bases short and J 0 bases short, with 13 bases between. Germline lookup yields CDR1 SGDLS and CDR2 YYNGEE. CDR3 length equals 17 residues. The CDR3 sequence: CASSVDRELSSYNEQFF. In DNA form, the CDR3 reads TGTGCCAGCAGCGTAGACCGAGAGCTTAGCTCCTACAATGAGCAGTTCTTC.

The V gene is TRBV5-1, the J gene TRBJ1-1; 7 positions match TRBD1. Germline V gives CDR1 SGHRS, CDR2 YFSETQ. The CDR3 is 11 residues long. The ends lost 4 bases at V and 8 bases at J; junction bases unmatched: 2. CDR3 residues: CASSPGQEAFF. The DNA for the CDR3 is TGCGCCAGCAGCCCGGGACAGGAAGCTTTCTTT.

V usage is TRBV10-3 and J usage is TRBJ2-3; D is possibly TRBD2 (5 bases). The CDR3 extends over 17 amino acids. Trimming took 8 bases from V and 0 from J, leaving 21 bases between them. CDR1 and CDR2 (germline): ENHRY, SYGVKD. The CDR3 DNA reads TGTGCCATCTCGGGATCTTACCCTACTTCTAGCACAGATACGCAGTATTTT. It translates to CAISGSYPTSSTDTQYF.

The chain joins TRBV28 to TRBJ1-1; D uncertain. This CDR3 has 14 amino acids. Looked up from germline, CDR1 is MDHEN and CDR2 is SYDVKM. V lost 5 bases and J 3 bases, leaving 13 bases between the germline ends. The CDR3 spells CASSALWRYTEAFF. The CDR3 bases are TGTGCCAGCAGTGCCCTCTGGCGGTACACTGAAGCTTTCTTT.

The chain has TRBV7-2 and TRBJ2-7; tentatively, D is TRBD2 (5 bases). The CDR3 has 15 amino acids. Germline V gene data show CDR1 as SGHTA and CDR2 as FQGNSA. V was trimmed by 1 base and J by 0 bases, leaving 10 bases between them. The CDR3, as DNA: TGTGCCAGCAGCTTAGAGGACTTTTTCTCCTACGAGCAGTACTTC. Protein: CASSLEDFFSYEQYF.

This clone was recorded once. The chain links TRBV5-4 to TRBJ2-3, with 10 bases aligning to TRBD2. Germline lookup yields CDR1 SGHNT and CDR2 YYREEE (reference sequence). This CDR3 is built from 15 residues. The V and J ends lost 4 bases and 4 bases, in that order; junction bases with no gene match: 6. The CDR3 nucleotides read TGTGCCAGCAGCGCGGCTAGCGGGAGTGCAGATACGCAGTATTTT. Its protein is CASSAASGSADTQYF.

The V gene is TRBV29-1, the J gene TRBJ1-1; TRBD1 agrees at 8 bases. Germline-derived CDR1 and CDR2 are SQVTM and ANQGSEA. V shed 1 base and J 7 bases; nucleotides not matched to a gene: 5. The CDR3 has 13 residues. The CDR3 coding sequence is TGCAGCGTTGAAGGGCAGGGGGCCAATGAAGCTTTCTTT. It specifies CSVEGQGANEAFF.

The chain is built from TRBV7-8 and TRBJ1-2; no clear D. CDR1 and CDR2 from the germline V gene are SGHVS and FQNEAQ. V was shortened by 1 base and J by 8 bases, with 17 bases between the two germline ends. This CDR3 contains 15 residues. The CDR3 DNA follows: TGTGCCAGCAGCTTAGAAGGAGAAACGTCTCGCGGCTACACCTTC. Amino acids: CASSLEGETSRGYTF. Full variable domain (remainder filled in from reference TRBV7-8 and TRBJ1-2): GAGVSQSPRYKVAKRGQDVALRCDPISGHVSLFWYQQALGQGPEFLTYFQNEAQLDKSGLPSDRFFAERPEGSVSTLKIQRTQQEDSAVYLCASSLEGETSRGYTFGSGTRLTVV.